Following are 11 T cell receptor beta chains from one sample sequenced in a study of Ad26.COV2.S vaccination and SARS-CoV-2 variants (dated by TCRdb to the early 2020s). Read against the paper, the sample's treatment or condition label means: around 19 received Ad26.COV2.S at low or high dose, single or two shots; several received placebo; per-sample allocation not given. For vaccine and placebo recipients, repertoires were sequenced using samples collected on day 63 after the first injection. Library creation used the immunoSEQ multiplex PCR assay. TCRdb obtained this table from immuneACCESS and retained in-frame rearrangements with V and J assigned. These tables miss some clones; where compared with another copy, unresolved V genes account for less than half of the shortfall, and the remainder is unexplained. The sample profile shows 440,000 or so clones; roughly 87% of them were found once. Together, the top ten hold about 1.5% of the sample.

Specimen: peripheral blood, collected in a trial of Ad26.COV2.S vaccine versus placebo. The receptors stem from a person aged 18-60 years who received the Ad26.COV2.S COVID-19 vaccine or a placebo.

The chain joins TRBV12-5 to TRBJ2-1; the D gene is possibly TRBD1 (6 bases). CDR1 and CDR2 (germline): LGHNT, FRNRAP. V was pared by 1 base and J by 7 bases, with 14 bases between. The CDR3 contains 15 residues. For the CDR3, the DNA is TGTGCTAGTGGTTTGGATTCTCCAGGGGCTAATGAGCAGTTCTTC. Translation: CASGLDSPGANEQFF. Full variable domain (rest looked up from reference TRBV12-5 and TRBJ2-1): DARVTQTPRHKVTEMGQEVTMRCQPILGHNTVFWYRQTMMQGLELLAYFRNRAPLDDSGMPKDRFSAEMPDATLATLKIQPSEPRDSAVYFCASGLDSPGANEQFFGPGTRLTVL.

This chain links TRBV28 with TRBJ1-2, with 9 bases identical to TRBD1. The CDR3 consists of 13 residues. Germline assignment: CDR1 MDHEN and CDR2 SYDVKM. The V and J ends lost 6 bases and 4 bases, in that order; junction bases with no gene match: 3. As DNA, the CDR3 is TGTGCCAGCAGGCCGGGACAGGGCTATGGCTACACCTTC. This encodes CASRPGQGYGYTF.

V is TRBV6-5 and J is TRBJ2-7, with TRBD1 matching 9 bases. Per the germline V gene, CDR1 is MNHEY and CDR2 is SVGAGI. V lost 4 bases to trimming and J lost 0 bases; unmatched junction nucleotides: 4. The CDR3 runs 15 residues. In DNA form, the CDR3 reads TGTGCCAGCAGTTCGGACAGGGGCAGCTCCTACGAGCAGTACTTC. Protein product: CASSSDRGSSYEQYF.

The V call is TRBV11-1, the J call TRBJ2-4; D perhaps matches TRBD2 (6 bases). The CDR3 consists of 16 residues. Germline V gene data show CDR1 as SGHAT and CDR2 as FQDESV (reference sequence). The V end lost 5 bases, the J end lost 1 base, and 15 bases lay between the germline ends. The CDR3 loop reads CASSTRPRGAKNIQYF. The CDR3 coding sequence is TGTGCCAGCAGCACCCGGCCCCGGGGGGCCAAAAACATTCAGTACTTC.

This sequence joins TRBV5-1 and TRBJ2-6, with D hard to call. Germline V gene lookup returns CDR1 SGHRS and CDR2 YFSETQ. The CDR3 consists of 16 residues. Trimming cost V 0 bases and J 0 bases, with 7 bases left between them. Here the CDR3 reads CASSLVLDSGANVLTF. For the CDR3, the DNA is TGCGCCAGCAGCTTGGTGCTGGACTCTGGGGCCAACGTCCTGACTTTC.

The chain links TRBV5-1 to TRBJ1-1; possibly TRBD1 for D (5 bases). Per the germline V gene, CDR1 is SGHRS and CDR2 is YFSETQ. The CDR3 length is 15 residues. V was pared by 2 bases and J by 4 bases, with 15 bases between. CDR3 protein: CASSLPGTSSTEAFF. The CDR3 DNA sequence: TGCGCCAGCAGCTTACCCGGGACGTCGAGCACTGAAGCTTTCTTT.

The chain couples TRBV7-3 to TRBJ1-1; 7 bases map to TRBD1. Trimming removed 5 bases from V and 1 base from J; junction bases left unmatched: 10. The CDR3 contains 16 residues. Germline V gene lookup returns CDR1 SGHTA and CDR2 FQGTGA. CDR3 region: CASSPQGGVTNTEAFF. CDR3 bases: TGTGCCAGCAGCCCCCAGGGGGGGGTAACGAACACTGAAGCTTTCTTT.

This chain joins TRBV7-3 and TRBJ2-7, with a weak D call TRBD1 (5 bases). The germline V gene has CDR1 SGHTA and CDR2 FQGTGA. CDR3 length: 18 residues. With 1 base removed from V and 2 bases from J, the gap between germline ends came to 21 bases. CDR3 DNA sequence: TGTGCCAGCAGCTTAAAAATGGCAGGGCGGAAATTTACCTACGAGCAGTACTTC. This translates into CASSLKMAGRKFTYEQYF.

The V call is TRBV9, the J call TRBJ2-2; tentatively, D is TRBD2 (6 bases). Germline V CDR1 and CDR2: SGDLS, YYNGEE. The CDR3 runs 16 residues. V was trimmed by 4 bases and J by 2 bases, leaving 15 bases between them. CDR3 nucleotides: TGTGCCAGCAGCAGACGGCTAGCGTTTAACACCGGGGAGCTGTTTTTT. Translation: CASSRRLAFNTGELFF.

This chain links TRBV10-3 with TRBJ2-2; D is unresolved. Trimming cost V 8 bases and J 2 bases, with 15 bases left between them. Germline V gene sequence: CDR1 ENHRY, CDR2 SYGVKD. The CDR3 is 15 residues long. The CDR3 coding sequence is TGTGCCATCGGCCAGCCAACCTTAAACACCGGGGAGCTGTTTTTT. It codes for CAIGQPTLNTGELFF.

V gene TRBV7-2 combines with J gene TRBJ1-2, with D unresolved. This CDR3 is 14 amino acids long. Per germline, CDR1 SGHTA and CDR2 FQGNSA. V lost 5 bases to trimming and J lost 4 bases, with 14 bases between them. The CDR3 DNA reads as TGTGCCAGCAGCGTTGACACCTCTCCCTATGGCTACACCTTC. Its protein product is CASSVDTSPYGYTF.